The rows below give T cell receptor beta chains drawn from one sample of a study of blood T cell repertoires in COVID-19. Assay used: immunoSEQ multiplex PCR; TCRdb lists only in-frame clones, some missing. The sample carries 160,000 or so clones, 70% to 90% recorded once. Sequenced input: peripheral blood. The receptors derive from a man in his fifties or sixties with acute or convalescent COVID-19. The CDR3 runs from the conserved cysteine through the conserved F or W. Each record gives: CDR3 DNA, CDR3 protein, clone size, CDR3 length, D gene, J gene, V gene. The D gene is left open where the match is weak. Some rows have no size entry. The others give once, few or many, or a class for an expanded clone.

TGTGCCAGCAGCTTAAAGGGAGCGAGAGATACGCAGTATTTT,CASSLKGARDTQYF,NA,14,NA,TRBJ2-3,TRBV7-9
TGTGCCAGCAGCCCCGGGGTTATGAACACTGAAGCTTTCTTT,CASSPGVMNTEAFF,once,14,NA,TRBJ1-1,TRBV7-9
TGTGCCAGCAGCTTAGCGGGAGATAATTCACCCCTCCACTTT,CASSLAGDNSPLHF,NA,14,NA,TRBJ1-6,TRBV7-6
TGTGCCAGCAGCTTACACAGGGTGGGCACTGAAGCTTTCTTT,CASSLHRVGTEAFF,NA,14,NA,TRBJ1-1,TRBV11-1
TGTGCCAGCTCACCACGGACAGGGGGCCCTCCCAATCAGCCCCAGCATTTT,CASSPRTGGPPNQPQHF,once,17,TRBD1,TRBJ1-5,TRBV18
TGTGCCAGCAGTGAAAGGGGACAGGGGGCCATTACCTCCTACAATGAGCAGTTCTTC,CASSERGQGAITSYNEQFF,NA,19,TRBD1,TRBJ2-1,TRBV6-1
TGCGCCAGCAGCTTGGCCTTAACAGAGTCCTACGAGCAGTACTTC,CASSLALTESYEQYF,few,15,NA,TRBJ2-7,TRBV5-1
TGCGCCAGCAGTGGACTAGCGGGCGATGAGCAGTTCTTC,CASSGLAGDEQFF,NA,13,TRBD2,TRBJ2-1,TRBV5-1
TGTGCCAGCAGCCTAGGCGGGGGGGCAGCAGATACGCAGTATTTT,CASSLGGGAADTQYF,NA,15,TRBD2,TRBJ2-3,TRBV7-6
TGCGCCAGCAGCGCGGACAGGGAATCTGAAAAACTGTTTTTT,CASSADRESEKLFF,NA,14,TRBD1,TRBJ1-4,TRBV5-1
TGTGCCAGCAGTTACAGGACTAGCGGGGGGAATGAGCAGTTCTTC,CASSYRTSGGNEQFF,once,15,TRBD2,TRBJ2-1,TRBV6-5
TGTGCCAGCAGCTTTTCAGCGGGGGCGGGGACCGGGGAGCTGTTTTTT,CASSFSAGAGTGELFF,NA,16,TRBD2,TRBJ2-2,TRBV7-9
TGTGCCAGCAGCGCCCCACGCGGGGGGGCGAACACCGGGGAGCTGTTTTTT,CASSAPRGGANTGELFF,NA,17,TRBD2,TRBJ2-2,TRBV9
TGTGCCAGCTCTGAGACGCGGTCACCCCTCCACTTT,CASSETRSPLHF,NA,12,NA,TRBJ1-6,TRBV27
TGTGCCAGCTCACCACCGCGGGGGGTGAACACTGAAGCTTTCTTT,CASSPPRGVNTEAFF,NA,15,NA,TRBJ1-1,TRBV18
TGTGCCACCAGTGACCCTGACAGGAATGAGCAGTTCTTC,CATSDPDRNEQFF,NA,13,NA,TRBJ2-1,TRBV24-1
TGTGCCAGCTCACCCGAGTTAGATCGACCCCTCCACTTT,CASSPELDRPLHF,NA,13,NA,TRBJ1-6,TRBV18
TGTGCCAGTAGCGACGACAGCGTGAATACGCAGTATTTT,CASSDDSVNTQYF,NA,13,NA,TRBJ2-3,TRBV19
TGTGCCAGCAGCTTAAAAGGGCAGGGGGGTGTCTCGTATGAAAAACTGTTTTTT,CASSLKGQGGVSYEKLFF,NA,18,TRBD1,TRBJ1-4,TRBV7-8
TGTGCCAGCAGCTTAGCTAGCGGGGGCCTCTCCTACGAGCAGTACTTC,CASSLASGGLSYEQYF,NA,16,TRBD2,TRBJ2-7,TRBV7-8
TGTGCCATCAGTGAATACAGGGGGCATACAGATACGCAGTATTTT,CAISEYRGHTDTQYF,NA,15,TRBD1,TRBJ2-3,TRBV10-3
TGTGCCAGTAGTATGGCTAGCGGGGCAAACATTCAGTACTTC,CASSMASGANIQYF,NA,14,TRBD2,TRBJ2-4,TRBV19
TGTGCCAGTAGGAGTAGGGGCCCCGCAACTAATGAAAAACTGTTTTTT,CASRSRGPATNEKLFF,NA,16,NA,TRBJ1-4,TRBV19
TGTGCCAGCAGCGCATCACGGGCGCAGGGGGACACTGAAGCTTTCTTT,CASSASRAQGDTEAFF,NA,16,TRBD1,TRBJ1-1,TRBV11-2
TGTGCCAGCTCACCGAGAGGAGGTACGCAGTATTTT,CASSPRGGTQYF,NA,12,NA,TRBJ2-3,TRBV18
TGTGCCAGCAGCCCACAACGGGACAGGGACACTGAAGCTTTCTTT,CASSPQRDRDTEAFF,NA,15,TRBD1,TRBJ1-1,TRBV4-2
TGTGCCAGCAGTTACGGAGGGAACTATGGCTACACCTTC,CASSYGGNYGYTF,once,13,NA,TRBJ1-2,TRBV6-6
TGTGCCAGTTCCAGGGGCACTGAAGCTTTCTTT,CASSRGTEAFF,NA,11,NA,TRBJ1-1,TRBV19
TGTGCCAGCAGGGACAGGGTAACGGTCACCGGGGAGCTGTTTTTT,CASRDRVTVTGELFF,NA,15,TRBD1,TRBJ2-2,TRBV27
TGTGCCAGCAGCTTAGTGCGGGGGGCATATAGCACTGAAGCTTTCTTT,CASSLVRGAYSTEAFF,NA,16,NA,TRBJ1-1,TRBV7-2
TGTGCCAGCAGTCTTAGACAGGGATCCTTAAAACACAATGAGCAGTTCTTC,CASSLRQGSLKHNEQFF,NA,17,TRBD1,TRBJ2-1,TRBV6-2/TRBV6-3
TGTGCCAGCAGTCGGGGGACAGACCTAGCCAAAAACATTCAGTACTTC,CASSRGTDLAKNIQYF,NA,16,NA,TRBJ2-4,TRBV5-4
TGTGCCAGCAGCTTAAACAGGGGTGGCTACACCTTC,CASSLNRGGYTF,NA,12,TRBD1,TRBJ1-2,TRBV11-2
TGTGCCACCAGTGATGCCGCGACAGGGGCCCAATACAATGAGCAGTTCTTC,CATSDAATGAQYNEQFF,NA,17,TRBD1,TRBJ2-1,TRBV24-1
TGTGCCAGCAGCAAAGTTAGGGACAGTTGGGGAAACACCATATATTTT,CASSKVRDSWGNTIYF,NA,16,NA,TRBJ1-3,TRBV21-1
TGTGCCAGCAGCCAGACAGGGGTAGGAGGCTACGAGCAGTACTTC,CASSQTGVGGYEQYF,NA,15,TRBD1,TRBJ2-7,TRBV14